The entry that follows covers one T cell receptor (beta chain) sequence. The data stem from a study of cytomegalovirus exposure and HLA in healthy donors. Study overall: The Caucasian-associated ancestry cluster held around four fifths of around 380 genotyped donors.

Germline CDR1 LNHDA, CDR2 SQIVND (reference sequence). V lost 6 bases to trimming and J lost 1 base, with 15 bases between them. The CDR3 runs to 15 residues. In the PCR, 60 Vbeta and 13 Jbeta primers were used. Authors' processing steps: A follow-up analysis tallied about 80 million unique TCR beta chains, 8.5 million to 14 million shared. Assay used: immunoSEQ multiplex PCR; TCRdb lists only in-frame clones, some missing. The V and J calls and clone size were taken over from that table, and D and trimming were inferred from the DNA. The table has some 69,000 clones, roughly two thirds seen once; the top ten hold 12% to 15%.

What was sequenced was PBMCs. The chain links TRBV19 to TRBJ1-1; D call uncertain. This clonotype originated in a male donor in good health and CMV-seropositive. The CDR3, as DNA: TGTGCCAGTAGCCGGACGGGAGGGCCGAACACTGAAGCTTTCTTT. Its translation: CASSRTGGPNTEAFF.